This T cell receptor (beta chain) was profiled in a study of OX40 agonist ivuxolimab in advanced cancers. Study background: An agonistic anti-OX40 (CD134) antibody, ivuxolimab, was used to treat the patients. Patients in dose escalation had liver, melanoma, kidney or head and neck cancers.

Study-wide results and limits: A proportion of nonresponders additionally exhibited low normalized T-cell clonal expansion. With doses of 0.1 to 3.0 mg/kg, CD4+ and CD8+ blood T cells had undergone clonal expansion by week 6.

Regarding this clone: Antigen unknown.

Generated by immunoSEQ multiplex PCR, the TCRdb table keeps only in-frame clones and is missing some. Counted here are 45,000 to 50,000 clones, approximately 91% occurring once; the ten biggest clones make up about a fifth. The CDR3 loop spans 14 amino acids. Trimming took 5 bases from V and 8 from J; bases not matched to a gene: 9. CDR1 is MDHEN and CDR2 is SYDVKM in the germline V gene. Sequencing was performed on CD4+ or CD8+ T cells sorted from blood, taken in a trial of the OX40 agonist ivuxolimab. J is TRBJ1-3 and V is TRBV28; the match to TRBD1 covers 7 bases. The sequence came from an adult with an advanced solid tumor such as melanoma, head and neck, liver or kidney cancer. The CDR3 coding sequence is TGTGCCAGCAGTCGGACACAGGGGAGGGACACCATATATTTT. Protein: CASSRTQGRDTIYF.